This TCR beta chain came from a study of blood T cell repertoires in COVID-19. Profiled with immunoSEQ multiplex PCR; TCRdb holds only in-frame clones, not every one. The data hold 250,000 to 300,000 clones, with around 82% observed a single time. This clone came up a few times. V lost 2 bases, J lost 6 bases, and 6 bases stayed unmatched. The CDR3 is made up of 15 amino acids. Germline V lookup: CDR1 MDHEN, CDR2 SYDVKM. The chain recombines TRBV28 with TRBJ2-3; TRBD2 aligns across 9 bases. The clonotype originates from an elderly man with acute or convalescent COVID-19. Material for sequencing was peripheral blood. The CDR3 DNA reads TGTGCCAGCAGTTTAATAGCGGGAGTGGGTGATACGCAGTATTTT. This sequence encodes CASSLIAGVGDTQYF.